This T cell receptor beta chain came from a study of T cells in localized non-small cell lung cancer. Overall study results and limits: Because sequencing included only one region (of the tumor), heterogeneity remains possible. The study found T cell clonality highest in uninvolved adjacent lung, above tumor. Adjacent lung had a median 57 of the 100 largest tumor clones.

Repertoires were generated with immunoSEQ multiplex PCR, while TCRdb's copy carries only in-frame clones and drops some. The sample carries 13,000 or so clones, about 80% recorded once. The CDR3 spans 15 residues. Trimming removed 5 bases at V and 6 bases at J, with 16 bases between. CDR1 is MNHEY and CDR2 is SMNVEV in the germline V gene (reference sequence). A word on this clone: No antigen is known for it.

This receptor was identified in a male donor aged 60 or older with stage I squamous cell lung carcinoma. The J gene is TRBJ2-2, the V gene TRBV27; D is unresolved. This specimen consisted of peripheral blood, obtained before any cancer treatment. In nucleotides, the CDR3 is TGTGCCAGCAGTCTCGTTCGAGGTACCCCCGGGGAGCTGTTTTTT. Amino acids: CASSLVRGTPGELFF.